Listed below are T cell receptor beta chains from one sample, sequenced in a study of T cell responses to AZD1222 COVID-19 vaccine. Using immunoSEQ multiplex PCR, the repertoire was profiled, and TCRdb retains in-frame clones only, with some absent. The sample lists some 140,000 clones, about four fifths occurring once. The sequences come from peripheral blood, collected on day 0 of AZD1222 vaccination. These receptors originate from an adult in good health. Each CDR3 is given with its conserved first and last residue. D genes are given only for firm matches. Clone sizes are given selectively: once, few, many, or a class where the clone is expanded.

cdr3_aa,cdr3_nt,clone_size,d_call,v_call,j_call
CASSSPTGSEKLFF,TGTGCCAGCAGTTCTCCGACAGGGTCTGAAAAACTGTTTTTT,NA,TRBD1,TRBV28,TRBJ1-4
CASSLGGNNQPQHF,TGTGCCAGCAGCTTGGGGGGAAACAATCAGCCCCAGCATTTT,few,NA,TRBV7-9,TRBJ1-5
CATSGDRRAGGAFF,TGTGCCACCAGTGGGGACAGAAGGGCTGGTGGAGCTTTCTTT,NA,TRBD1,TRBV24-1,TRBJ1-1
CASSRDSSYNEQFF,TGTGCCAGCAGCCGGGACAGCTCCTACAATGAGCAGTTCTTC,NA,TRBD1,TRBV6-6,TRBJ2-1
CATSYRGRNTGELFF,TGCGCCACCTCGTACAGGGGGCGAAACACCGGGGAGCTGTTTTTT,NA,TRBD1,TRBV5-1,TRBJ2-2
CATKSGGAENEQFF,TGTGCCACAAAGAGCGGGGGGGCCGAGAATGAGCAGTTCTTC,NA,TRBD2,TRBV24-1,TRBJ2-1
CAADDRGVNEKLFF,TGTGCCGCCGACGACAGGGGAGTCAATGAAAAACTGTTTTTT,once,TRBD1,TRBV6-5,TRBJ1-4
CASSRGEGSPEAFF,TGTGCCAGCTCACGAGGGGAGGGATCCCCTGAAGCTTTCTTT,NA,NA,TRBV18,TRBJ1-1
CSALFGLNEQFF,TGCAGCGCCCTCTTTGGTTTAAATGAGCAGTTCTTC,NA,NA,TRBV29-1,TRBJ2-1
CASRENGDQPQHF,TGTGCCAGCAGGGAAAACGGGGATCAGCCCCAGCATTTT,NA,NA,TRBV2,TRBJ1-5
CASRSRKHEQFF,TGTGCCAGCAGAAGCAGGAAGCATGAGCAGTTCTTC,NA,NA,TRBV12-3/TRBV12-4,TRBJ2-1
CASSLAGTGYTEAFF,TGCGCCAGCAGCTTGGCCGGGACAGGCTACACTGAAGCTTTCTTT,NA,TRBD1,TRBV5-1,TRBJ1-1
CASSEGRVLPGSSYEQYF,TGTGCCAGCAGTGAAGGGAGGGTTCTACCCGGCAGCTCCTACGAGCAGTACTTC,NA,NA,TRBV2,TRBJ2-7
CASSSGSNEQYF,TGTGCCAGCAGCTCCGGTTCAAACGAGCAGTACTTC,NA,NA,TRBV5-5,TRBJ2-7
CASSLGQAKRSPLHF,TGTGCCAGCAGCTTAGGGCAGGCGAAACGATCACCCCTCCACTTT,NA,NA,TRBV7-2,TRBJ1-6
CASSLGDRAGGYTF,TGTGCCAGCAGCCTCGGGGACAGGGCCGGGGGCTACACCTTC,NA,TRBD1,TRBV2,TRBJ1-2
CASSQGVSGAGNEQFF,TGCGCCAGCAGCCAAGGGGTTAGCGGGGCTGGGAATGAGCAGTTCTTC,NA,TRBD2,TRBV4-1,TRBJ2-1
CASSFGGTGTLNEKLFF,TGTGCCAGTAGTTTCGGAGGAACCGGGACATTAAATGAAAAACTGTTTTTT,NA,NA,TRBV19,TRBJ1-4
CASSISLSGANVLTF,TGTGCCAGTAGTATTTCCCTCTCTGGGGCCAACGTCCTGACTTTC,once,NA,TRBV19,TRBJ2-6
CAWNYLQPKASPLHF,TGTGCCTGGAACTACTTACAGCCCAAAGCTTCACCCCTCCACTTT,NA,NA,TRBV30,TRBJ1-6
CASSTPRQGEQYF,TGCGCCAGCAGTACCCCCCGCCAGGGGGAGCAGTACTTC,NA,NA,TRBV5-1,TRBJ2-7
CASSYGPSLYGYTF,TGTGCCAGCAGTTACGGTCCCAGCCTCTATGGCTACACCTTC,NA,NA,TRBV6-5,TRBJ1-2
CSVEKGNEQYF,TGCAGCGTCGAGAAGGGGAACGAGCAGTACTTC,NA,NA,TRBV29-1,TRBJ2-7
CASSSEGQYNQPQHF,TGTGCCAGCAGCTCAGAAGGACAGTACAATCAGCCCCAGCATTTT,few,NA,TRBV7-9,TRBJ1-5
CASSAGFAANYEQYF,TGTGCCAGCAGCGCTGGTTTTGCGGCCAACTACGAGCAGTACTTC,NA,NA,TRBV28,TRBJ2-7
CASSGGDRAIAQYF,TGTGCCAGCAGTGGGGGGGACAGGGCAATTGCACAGTACTTC,NA,TRBD1,TRBV28,TRBJ2-7
CATSSPQASFNQPQHF,TGTGCCACCAGCAGCCCCCAGGCCAGTTTCAATCAGCCCCAGCATTTT,NA,NA,TRBV15,TRBJ1-5
CASSLAGAGDPRETQYF,TGTGCCAGCAGCTTGGCCGGCGCGGGGGATCCCAGGGAGACCCAGTACTTC,NA,TRBD2,TRBV5-4,TRBJ2-5
CASSRLDGTYEQYF,TGTGCCAGCAGCCGACTCGACGGAACCTACGAGCAGTACTTC,NA,NA,TRBV14,TRBJ2-7
CASSSLRSTEAFF,TGTGCCAGCAGTTCCTTGAGGAGCACTGAAGCTTTCTTT,NA,NA,TRBV6-5,TRBJ1-1
CASSQYTDNTEAFF,TGTGCCAGCAGCCAATATACAGATAACACTGAAGCTTTCTTT,NA,NA,TRBV3-1/TRBV3-2,TRBJ1-1
CASSVTGTGANYGYTF,TGTGCCAGCAGCGTCACCGGGACAGGAGCTAACTATGGCTACACCTTC,NA,TRBD1,TRBV2,TRBJ1-2
CATSRVGSGRESGYTF,TGTGCCACCAGCAGAGTGGGGTCGGGCAGGGAATCTGGCTACACCTTC,once,NA,TRBV15,TRBJ1-2
CATSESGGRAYEQYF,TGTGCCACCAGTGAGTCAGGGGGAAGGGCCTACGAGCAGTACTTC,NA,TRBD1,TRBV24-1,TRBJ2-7
CASSTRTATNEKLFF,TGTGCCAGCTCAACCAGGACAGCCACTAATGAAAAACTGTTTTTT,few,NA,TRBV18,TRBJ1-4